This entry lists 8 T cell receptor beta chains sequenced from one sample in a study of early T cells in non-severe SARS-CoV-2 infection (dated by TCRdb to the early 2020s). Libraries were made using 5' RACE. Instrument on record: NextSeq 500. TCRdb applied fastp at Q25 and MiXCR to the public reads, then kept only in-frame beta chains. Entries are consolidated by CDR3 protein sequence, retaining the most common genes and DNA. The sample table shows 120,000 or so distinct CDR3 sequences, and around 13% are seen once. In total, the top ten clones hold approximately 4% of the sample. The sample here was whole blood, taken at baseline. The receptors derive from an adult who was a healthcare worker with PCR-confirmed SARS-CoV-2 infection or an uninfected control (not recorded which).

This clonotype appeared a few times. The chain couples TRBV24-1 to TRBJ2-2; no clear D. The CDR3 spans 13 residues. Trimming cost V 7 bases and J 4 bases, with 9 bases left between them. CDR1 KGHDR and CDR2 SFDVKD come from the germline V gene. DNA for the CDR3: TGTGCCACCAGCCGACGGTCCACCGGGGAGCTGTTTTTT. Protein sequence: CATSRRSTGELFF.

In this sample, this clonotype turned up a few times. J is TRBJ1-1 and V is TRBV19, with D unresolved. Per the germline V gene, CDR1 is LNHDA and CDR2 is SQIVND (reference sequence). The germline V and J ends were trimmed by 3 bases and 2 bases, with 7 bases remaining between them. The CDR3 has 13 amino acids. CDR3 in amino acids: CASSMVSNTEAFF. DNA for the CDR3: TGTGCCAGTAGTATGGTCAGTAACACTGAAGCTTTCTTT.

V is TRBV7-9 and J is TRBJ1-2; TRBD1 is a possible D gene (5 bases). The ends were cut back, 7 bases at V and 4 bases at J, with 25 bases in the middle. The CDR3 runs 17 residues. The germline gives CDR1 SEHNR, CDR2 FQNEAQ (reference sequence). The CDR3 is CASIDSSLGGSAYGYTF. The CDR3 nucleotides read TGTGCCAGCATCGATAGTTCTCTTGGGGGGTCCGCCTATGGCTACACCTTC.

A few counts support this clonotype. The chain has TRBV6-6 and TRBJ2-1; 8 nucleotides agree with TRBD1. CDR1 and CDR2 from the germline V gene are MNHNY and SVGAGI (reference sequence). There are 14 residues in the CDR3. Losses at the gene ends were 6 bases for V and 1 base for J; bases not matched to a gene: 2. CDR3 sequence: CASRRTGSYNEQFF. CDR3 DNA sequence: TGTGCCAGCAGGAGGACAGGGTCCTACAATGAGCAGTTCTTC.

CDR3 amino acids: CSAPGPSNYGYTF. CDR3 DNA sequence: TGCAGTGCTCCGGGCCCCTCCAACTATGGCTACACCTTC. The rearrangement uses TRBV20-1 and TRBJ1-2, with D unclear. Trimming left V 5 bases short and J 2 bases short, with 12 bases between. This CDR3 spans 13 amino acids. Germline assignment: CDR1 DFQATT and CDR2 SNEGSKA (reference sequence).

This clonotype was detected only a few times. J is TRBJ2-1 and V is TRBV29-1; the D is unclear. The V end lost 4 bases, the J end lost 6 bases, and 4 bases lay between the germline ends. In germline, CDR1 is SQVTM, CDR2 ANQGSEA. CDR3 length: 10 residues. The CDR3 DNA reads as TGCAGCGTTGCCTCCAATGAGCAGTTCTTC. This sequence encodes CSVASNEQFF.

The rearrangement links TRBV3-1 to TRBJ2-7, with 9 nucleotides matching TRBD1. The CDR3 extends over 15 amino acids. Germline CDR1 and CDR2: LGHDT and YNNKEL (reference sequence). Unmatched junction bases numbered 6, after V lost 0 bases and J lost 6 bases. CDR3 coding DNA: TGTGCCAGCAGCCAAGATGGGGACAGGGCTGCCGAGCAGTACTTC. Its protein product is CASSQDGDRAAEQYF.

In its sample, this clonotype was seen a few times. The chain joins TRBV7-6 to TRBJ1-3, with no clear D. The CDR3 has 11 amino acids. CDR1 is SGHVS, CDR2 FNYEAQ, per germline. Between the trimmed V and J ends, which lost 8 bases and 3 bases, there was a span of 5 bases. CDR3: CASGSGNTIYF. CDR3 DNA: TGTGCCAGCGGGAGTGGAAACACCATATATTTT.